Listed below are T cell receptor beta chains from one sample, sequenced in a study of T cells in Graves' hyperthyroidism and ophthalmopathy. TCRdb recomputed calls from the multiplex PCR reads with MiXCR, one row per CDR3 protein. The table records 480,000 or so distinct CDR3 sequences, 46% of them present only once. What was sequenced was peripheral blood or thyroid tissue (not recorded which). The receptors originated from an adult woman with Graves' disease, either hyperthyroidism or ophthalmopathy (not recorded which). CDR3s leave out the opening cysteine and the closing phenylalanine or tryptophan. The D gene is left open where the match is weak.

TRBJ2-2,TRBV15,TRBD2,ATSRPSKAGGYTGELF
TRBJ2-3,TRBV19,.,ASTLLATSTDTQY
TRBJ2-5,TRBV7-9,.,ASSHRDRNYEQYFGPGRTQY
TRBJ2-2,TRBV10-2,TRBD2,ASRLAVNTGELF
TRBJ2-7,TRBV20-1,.,SARGPNKVYEQY
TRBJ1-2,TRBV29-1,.,SVVGSNYGYT
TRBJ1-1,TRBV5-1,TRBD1,ASFQGQGGFIEAF
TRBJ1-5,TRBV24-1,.,ATSGPSTQPQH
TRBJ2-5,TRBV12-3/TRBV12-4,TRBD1,ASSPTGGLRETQY
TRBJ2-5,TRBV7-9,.,ASSQEASITGETQY
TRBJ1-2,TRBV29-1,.,SEIELYGYT
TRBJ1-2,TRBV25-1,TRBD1,ASSPTGGASYGYT
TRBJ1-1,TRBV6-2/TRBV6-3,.,ASERPRVNTEAF
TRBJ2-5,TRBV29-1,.,SVEGQGGGQTQY
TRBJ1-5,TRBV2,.,ASSEALTASNQPQH
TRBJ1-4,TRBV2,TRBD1,ASSDGTGIEKLF
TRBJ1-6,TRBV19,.,ASSSRQATNSPLH
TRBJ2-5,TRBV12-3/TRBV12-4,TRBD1,ASSLRGQGGQETQY
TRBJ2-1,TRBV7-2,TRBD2,ASSLEPGLVGNEQF
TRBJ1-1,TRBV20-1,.,SAAYVLAGNTEAF
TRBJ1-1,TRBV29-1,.,SVRGLGGTEAF
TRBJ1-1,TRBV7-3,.,ASSLGPGGDVNTEAF
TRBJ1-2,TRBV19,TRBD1,ASRIGTGSISNYGYT
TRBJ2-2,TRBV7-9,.,ASSLPGRSGELF
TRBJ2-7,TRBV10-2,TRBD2,ASSPGLAGEAYEQY
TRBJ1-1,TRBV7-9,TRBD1,ASSHRDREGWSTEAF
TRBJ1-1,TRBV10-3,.,AISDTPRDGTEAF
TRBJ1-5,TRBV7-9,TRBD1,ASSMTGSQPQH
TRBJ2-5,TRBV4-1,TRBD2,ASSSGGGMGTQY